These T cell receptor beta chains were read from a single sample in a study of cytomegalovirus exposure and HLA in healthy donors. Clones were sequenced by immunoSEQ multiplex PCR, and TCRdb holds only the in-frame ones, with some missing. The sample consists of around 130,000 clones, around four fifths of them appearing once. Sequences were obtained from PBMCs. The origin of the receptors is a boy aged 2 to 10 in good health and CMV-seronegative. The CDR3 runs from the conserved cysteine through the conserved F or W. The D gene is left open where the match is weak. Clone size is stated in some rows and not others, as once, few, many or a class when expanded.

cdr3_aa,cdr3_nt,j_call,v_call,cdr3_length,d_call,clone_size
CASSSIAGANTQYF,TGTGCCAGCAGTTCAATAGCGGGAGCGAATACGCAGTATTTT,TRBJ2-3,TRBV6-4,14,TRBD2,NA
CASSLDRTRGNQPQHF,TGTGCCAGCAGCCTGGACAGGACCCGTGGCAATCAGCCCCAGCATTTT,TRBJ1-5,TRBV2,16,TRBD1,once
CASSPSGGATTNEKLFF,TGTGCCAGCAGCCCGAGTGGGGGCGCGACAACAAATGAAAAACTGTTTTTT,TRBJ1-4,TRBV9,17,NA,once
CASSPAGQETQYF,TGCGCCAGCAGCCCTGCCGGCCAAGAGACCCAGTACTTC,TRBJ2-5,TRBV5-1,13,NA,NA
CASSADRGFGMSRGYTF,TGTGCCAGCTCCGCCGACAGGGGTTTTGGCATGTCCCGTGGCTACACCTTC,TRBJ1-2,TRBV18,17,TRBD1,NA
CAWSWPVGRANEKLFF,TGTGCCTGGAGTTGGCCGGTGGGCAGGGCAAATGAAAAACTGTTTTTT,TRBJ1-4,TRBV30,16,NA,once
CASRPTSARRYTEAFF,TGTGCCAGTAGGCCTACCTCGGCTAGGAGGTACACTGAAGCTTTCTTT,TRBJ1-1,TRBV19,16,NA,NA
CASSVNPGGDETQYF,TGTGCCAGCAGCGTAAATCCAGGGGGAGATGAGACCCAGTACTTC,TRBJ2-5,TRBV9,15,TRBD1,NA
CAWSVRVMNTEAFF,TGTGCCTGGAGTGTACGGGTTATGAACACTGAAGCTTTCTTT,TRBJ1-1,TRBV30,14,NA,NA
CASSQPGQGNPEAFF,TGTGCCAGCAGCCAACCGGGACAGGGAAACCCTGAAGCTTTCTTT,TRBJ1-1,TRBV9,15,TRBD1,NA
CASSVGSSSTDTQYF,TGTGCCAGCAGCGTGGGCTCCTCTAGCACAGATACGCAGTATTTT,TRBJ2-3,TRBV9,15,NA,NA
CASSLLGGNTEAFF,TGTGCCAGCAGCCTACTAGGGGGGAACACTGAAGCTTTCTTT,TRBJ1-1,TRBV7-9,14,NA,once
CASSLGPDGYTF,TGTGCCAGCAGCTTGGGGCCAGATGGCTACACCTTC,TRBJ1-2,TRBV5-6,12,NA,NA
CAISEFAGGPGSDTQYF,TGTGCCATCAGTGAGTTTGCCGGGGGGCCTGGTTCCGATACGCAGTATTTT,TRBJ2-3,TRBV10-3,17,NA,NA
CASSLGQGEITGELFF,TGTGCCAGCAGCCTCGGACAGGGGGAAATCACCGGGGAGCTGTTTTTT,TRBJ2-2,TRBV4-2,16,TRBD1,NA
CKTDSLGEQFF,TGCAAGACCGACAGCCTCGGGGAGCAGTTCTTC,TRBJ2-1,TRBV20-1,11,NA,NA
CASSLEGGAYGYTF,TGCGCCAGCAGCTTGGAAGGGGGGGCCTATGGCTACACCTTC,TRBJ1-2,TRBV5-1,14,NA,few
CAITPGLLAKNIQYF,TGTGCCATCACACCGGGTTTATTAGCCAAAAACATTCAGTACTTC,TRBJ2-4,TRBV2,15,NA,NA
CASSLSGITDTQYF,TGTGCCAGCAGTTTATCAGGGATCACAGATACGCAGTATTTT,TRBJ2-3,TRBV28,14,NA,NA
CASSVGTGNQPQHF,TGTGCCAGCAGCGTCGGGACAGGGAATCAGCCCCAGCATTTT,TRBJ1-5,TRBV9,14,TRBD1,NA
CASSPPGPDHENQYF,TGTGCCAGCAGCCCCCCGGGTCCCGACCATGAGAACCAGTACTTC,TRBJ2-5,TRBV7-9,15,NA,NA
CASSLRAVNTEAFF,TGTGCCAGCAGTTTGCGGGCTGTGAACACTGAAGCTTTCTTT,TRBJ1-1,TRBV2,14,NA,NA
CASSLPGYEQFF,TGTGCCAGCAGTTTACCGGGGTACGAGCAGTTCTTC,TRBJ2-1,TRBV28,12,NA,once
CASSDRARNTEAFF,TGTGCCAGCAGCGACAGAGCCCGGAACACTGAAGCTTTCTTT,TRBJ1-1,TRBV27,14,NA,NA
CASSLSGGYSYEQYF,TGTGCCAGCAGCCTTAGCGGGGGCTACTCCTACGAGCAGTACTTC,TRBJ2-7,TRBV6-1,15,TRBD2,NA
CAIKPGQGAEKLFF,TGTGCCATCAAGCCGGGACAGGGGGCTGAAAAACTGTTTTTT,TRBJ1-4,TRBV10-3,14,TRBD1,once
CASSEGQRVMEQYF,TGTGCCAGCAGCGAGGGACAGCGAGTCATGGAGCAGTACTTC,TRBJ2-7,TRBV7-9,14,TRBD1,NA
CASSLSLYRTGKGQETQYF,TGTGCCAGCAGTTTATCCTTATATCGGACAGGGAAAGGCCAAGAGACCCAGTACTTC,TRBJ2-5,TRBV27,19,TRBD1,NA
CASSSSGTGEIQETQYF,TGTGCCAGCAGCTCGTCCGGGACAGGAGAGATCCAAGAGACCCAGTACTTC,TRBJ2-5,TRBV7-9,17,TRBD1,NA
CASSLGGIDNEQFF,TGTGCCAGCAGCTTAGGCGGGATAGACAATGAGCAGTTCTTC,TRBJ2-1,TRBV11-3,14,NA,NA
CASNPGQLINGYTF,TGTGCCAGCAACCCGGGACAGCTCATCAATGGCTACACCTTC,TRBJ1-2,TRBV27,14,TRBD1,NA
CASSPNRQTYEQYF,TGTGCCAGCAGCCCGAACAGACAAACCTACGAGCAGTACTTC,TRBJ2-7,TRBV7-9,14,NA,NA
CASSLFSVTGGNTIYF,TGTGCCAGCAGCTTATTTAGCGTTACAGGGGGAAACACCATATATTTT,TRBJ1-3,TRBV7-2,16,NA,NA
CASSPPLQGKNIQYF,TGCGCCAGCAGCCCTCCTTTGCAGGGAAAAAACATTCAGTACTTC,TRBJ2-4,TRBV5-1,15,NA,NA
CASSYGRTEAFF,TGTGCCAGCAGTTACGGGAGGACTGAAGCTTTCTTT,TRBJ1-1,TRBV6-5,12,NA,NA
CASTPGGGYGYTF,TGTGCCAGCACCCCGGGGGGGGGCTATGGCTACACCTTC,TRBJ1-2,TRBV27,13,NA,NA
CASSVGGSTEAFF,TGTGCCAGCAGCGTAGGAGGAAGCACTGAAGCTTTCTTT,TRBJ1-1,TRBV9,13,NA,few
CASSSDGINTEAFF,TGTGCCAGCAGCTCGGACGGGATCAACACTGAAGCTTTCTTT,TRBJ1-1,TRBV7-9,14,NA,NA
CASSSRPAPSTDTQYF,TGCGCCAGCAGCTCCCGTCCCGCGCCCAGCACAGATACGCAGTATTTT,TRBJ2-3,TRBV4-1,16,NA,NA
CASSGQGLNTEAFF,TGTGCCAGCAGTGGACAGGGCCTGAACACTGAAGCTTTCTTT,TRBJ1-1,TRBV2,14,TRBD1,NA
CASSYSDRGIEEQFF,TGTGCCAGCAGTTATTCCGATCGGGGGATCGAGGAGCAGTTCTTC,TRBJ2-1,TRBV6-6,15,NA,NA
CAWSLGQRTDTQYF,TGTGCCTGGAGTCTTGGACAGCGCACAGATACGCAGTATTTT,TRBJ2-3,TRBV30,14,NA,NA
CASSVEATAGNTIYF,TGTGCCAGCAGCGTAGAGGCGACAGCCGGAAACACCATATATTTT,TRBJ1-3,TRBV9,15,NA,NA
CASSEGGTDTGELFF,TGTGCCAGCAGTGAAGGGGGGACAGACACCGGGGAGCTGTTTTTT,TRBJ2-2,TRBV6-1,15,TRBD1,few
CASSEETGGYNEQFF,TGTGCCAGCAGTGAAGAAACAGGGGGCTACAATGAGCAGTTCTTC,TRBJ2-1,TRBV6-1,15,TRBD1,few
CASSVASGGTDTQYF,TGTGCCAGCAGTGTAGCTAGCGGGGGGACAGATACGCAGTATTTT,TRBJ2-3,TRBV7-6,15,TRBD2,NA
CASSLLGSGGYGYTF,TGTGCCAGCAGCTTATTAGGGTCAGGAGGCTATGGCTACACCTTC,TRBJ1-2,TRBV7-2,15,NA,NA
CASSSRDMNTEAFF,TGTGCCAGCAGCAGCAGAGACATGAACACTGAAGCTTTCTTT,TRBJ1-1,TRBV7-9,14,NA,NA